This entry is about one TCR beta chain. Its specificity is not known. The CDR3 totals 13 residues. The V gene's germline CDR1 is SGHRS and CDR2 YFSETQ. V was trimmed by 3 bases and J by 3 bases, leaving 10 bases between them. These data belong to a study of cytomegalovirus exposure and HLA in healthy donors. Whole-study context: HLA-typed donors were the source of approximately 85 million unique TCRs held in an early data release. Study-wide results and caveats: Reported results showed that the classifier diagnosed cytomegalovirus status with high specificity and sensitivity.

The PCR ran on 60 Vbeta and 13 Jbeta primers. Produced via immunoSEQ multiplex PCR; TCRdb's table is partial and in-frame only. This table has around 200,000 clones, roughly 80% appearing once. The rearrangement joins TRBV5-1 to TRBJ2-7; D remains ambiguous. Sequencing used PBMCs. This clonotype was obtained from a woman aged 18 to 35 in good health and CMV-seronegative. CDR3: CASSYGPGYEQYF. As DNA, the CDR3 is TGCGCCAGCAGCTACGGTCCGGGCTACGAGCAGTACTTC.